This T cell receptor beta chain came from a study of PD-1 blockade in mismatch repair-deficient tumors (dated by TCRdb to between 2016 and 2019). Some background on the complete study: Between late 2013 and late 2016, the trial enrolled about 78 consecutive patients with eleven to twelve types of mismatch repair-deficient cancer, all of whom had received prior treatment and were progressing. Tumor-associated T cell clones in the peripheral blood of patients responding to PD-1 blockade were tracked using deep sequencing of TCR CDR3 regions. Paper-wide results and their limitations: After pembrolizumab, tumor-resident clones, which were often undetectable in blood before treatment, expanded rapidly and then contracted, generally ahead of radiologic responses.

The library was produced with the immunoSEQ multiplex PCR assay. The source is immuneACCESS, and TCRdb retained only in-frame sequences with V and J called. Part of the clones is not carried over; for the studies checked, unresolved V genes explain less than half of this, and the remainder is unexplained. In all, the sample holds 40,000 to 65,000 clones, and around 85% of those were seen once. Roughly 8.7% of the sample comes from the top ten. Mismatch repair deficiency was established in every enrolled patient by polymerase chain reaction or immunohistochemistry. TCR sequencing was performed for three patients who responded to pembrolizumab therapy. The phase II trial prospectively evaluated PD-1 blockade with pembrolizumab in advanced mismatch repair-deficient cancers, independent of tissue of origin. Peripheral blood T cell samples were collected serially, before PD-1 blockade began and at several time points afterward. Blood sampling times were expressed in weeks after the first pembrolizumab dose.

From the cysteine up to the phenylalanine, the CDR3 has a length of 17 residues. Only the CDR3 DNA stays, 51 bases, in frame from base 1. V and J lose 4 bases and 0 bases, and a span of 18 bases separates them. From a lookup of the germline V gene, CDR1 and CDR2 are SGHTA and FQGTGA. Notes on this clone: Which antigen it targets is not known. Base-call qualities are not available, and no considerably larger clone is one nucleotide away.

The clonotype was recovered from an adult with mismatch repair-deficient cancer. Here the sequenced sample was peripheral blood, taken more than 19 weeks after starting pembrolizumab. Recombination joined TRBV7-3 with TRBJ1-2; 5 matching bases give a weak D call of TRBD1. The CDR3 region: CASSSRGSRGANYGYTF. The base sequence is TGTGCCAGCAGCTCCCGGGGAAGTCGGGGGGCTAACTATGGCTACACCTTC.